The rows below give T cell receptor beta chains drawn from one sample of a study of shared clonotypes between healthy human individuals. TCRdb keeps only in-frame clones here, not all; method: immunoSEQ multiplex PCR. The repertoire consists of nearly 2 million clones, with just under 95% occurring once and the leading ten covering approximately 1.2%. The sequenced sample was naive CD8+ T cells sorted from blood. Receptors originate from a man younger than 30 in good health. CDR3s include the opening cysteine and the closing phenylalanine or tryptophan.

>TRBJ2-1|15|TRBV9
CASSVGGGSSNEQFF
>TRBJ2-3|12|TRBV2
CASISYTDTQYF
>TRBJ2-2|17|TRBV7-9
CASSGRGDGSVSGELFF
>TRBJ2-1|18|TRBV7-2
CASSLVTGLAEAYNEQFF
>TRBJ2-1|16|TRBV4-3
CASSQARASVYNEQFF
>TRBJ2-5|13|TRBV10-3
CAIRRDVSETQYF
>TRBJ2-7|14|TRBV7-2
CASSPTSGSYEQYF
>TRBJ1-6|14|TRBV5-5
CASSLDSFNSPLHF
>TRBJ1-1|14|TRBV15
CATSDPGTNTEAFF
>TRBJ2-2|12|TRBV5-1
CASSRNTGELFF
>TRBJ1-3|15|TRBV11-2
CASSLDLGSGNTIYF
>TRBJ2-7|14|TRBV27
CASSLAPTGYEQYF
>TRBJ1-1|16|TRBV9
CASSAPPSGMNTEAFF
>TRBJ2-7|14|TRBV19
CASSPGTGSYEQYF
>TRBJ1-1|17|TRBV5-1
CASSKAPSGQGHTEAFF
>TRBJ2-3|17|TRBV7-2
CASSLWLAGGLADTQYF
>TRBJ2-7|13|TRBV19
CASSMQDSYEQYF
>TRBJ1-1|15|TRBV2
CASSWTGEGGTEAFF
>TRBJ2-7|12|TRBV11-2
CASSLASTEQYF
>TRBJ2-7|15|TRBV7-9
CASSLGDSGFYEQYF
>TRBJ2-7|13|TRBV12-5
CASGSTESPEQYF
>TRBJ1-5|17|TRBV6-1
CASSEDSATGSNQPQHF
>TRBJ1-1|15|TRBV4-1
CASSQGILMNTEAFF
>TRBJ2-2|15|TRBV27
CASSLWGEPTGELFF
>TRBJ2-3|14|TRBV4-1
CASSSLDREDTQYF
>TRBJ1-6|15|TRBV2
CASSETTGGNSPLHF
>TRBJ1-1|11|TRBV13
CASSWGTEAFF
>TRBJ1-2|16|TRBV4-3
CASSQGGTFGSYGYTF
>TRBJ2-6|21|TRBV12-5
CASGSPPTAALVCSGANVLTF
>TRBJ1-6|17|TRBV5-1
CASSLDGGSSYNSPLHF
>TRBJ1-1|15|TRBV6-1
CASRRDLSVGSEAFF
>TRBJ2-7|12|TRBV27
CASRKTPYEQYF
>TRBJ2-5|14|TRBV7-9
CASSLQLAAETQYF
>TRBJ2-3|15|TRBV7-9
CASSHPSVYTDTQYF
>TRBJ2-1|14|TRBV4-3
CASSQVGGQGEQFF
>TRBJ2-7|12|TRBV27
CASRDQGYEQYF
>TRBJ2-2|16|TRBV7-8
CASSQLAGGITGELFF
>TRBJ1-4|17|TRBV27
CASSPYPGLATNEKLFF
>TRBJ1-1|14|TRBV10-2
CASSESAGNTEAFF
>TRBJ2-5|16|TRBV7-8
CASSLLEIALQETQYF
>TRBJ1-4|16|TRBV23-1
CASSQSKGGTSEKLFF
>TRBJ2-6|13|TRBV27
CASSRLGANVLTF
>TRBJ2-7|14|TRBV7-2
CASSFPDRVYEQYF
>TRBJ1-2|14|TRBV27
CASSQTRGFYGYTF
>TRBJ2-5|14|TRBV5-6
CASSLEQIQETQYF
>TRBJ2-1|16|TRBV5-1
CASSPWTSGMDNEQFF
>TRBJ1-1|13|TRBV4-1
CASSQIRGTEAFF
>TRBJ1-4|16|TRBV6-1
CASSEPTMATNEKLFF
>TRBJ1-1|12|TRBV7-9
CASSLLSTEAFF
>TRBJ2-1|14|TRBV5-5
CASSFTGSYNEQFF
>TRBJ2-5|15|TRBV6-6
CASILDRDLAETQYF
>TRBJ1-2|14|TRBV7-9
CASSLAVQEDGYTF
>TRBJ1-1|13|TRBV13
CASSSTDRAEAFF
>TRBJ1-3|14|TRBV30
CAWTHDSSGNTIYF
>TRBJ2-1|13|TRBV7-7
CASSFQHGSEQFF